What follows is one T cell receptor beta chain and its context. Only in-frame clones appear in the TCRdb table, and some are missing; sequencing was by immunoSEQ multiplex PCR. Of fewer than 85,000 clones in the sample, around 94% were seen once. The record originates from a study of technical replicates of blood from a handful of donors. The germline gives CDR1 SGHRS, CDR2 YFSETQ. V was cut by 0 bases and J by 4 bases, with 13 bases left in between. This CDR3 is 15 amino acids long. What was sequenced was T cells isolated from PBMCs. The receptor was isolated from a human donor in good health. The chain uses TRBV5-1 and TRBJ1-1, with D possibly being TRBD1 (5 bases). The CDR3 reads CASSLGPTDGTEAFF. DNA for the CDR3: TGCGCCAGCAGCTTGGGTCCGACAGACGGCACTGAAGCTTTCTTT.